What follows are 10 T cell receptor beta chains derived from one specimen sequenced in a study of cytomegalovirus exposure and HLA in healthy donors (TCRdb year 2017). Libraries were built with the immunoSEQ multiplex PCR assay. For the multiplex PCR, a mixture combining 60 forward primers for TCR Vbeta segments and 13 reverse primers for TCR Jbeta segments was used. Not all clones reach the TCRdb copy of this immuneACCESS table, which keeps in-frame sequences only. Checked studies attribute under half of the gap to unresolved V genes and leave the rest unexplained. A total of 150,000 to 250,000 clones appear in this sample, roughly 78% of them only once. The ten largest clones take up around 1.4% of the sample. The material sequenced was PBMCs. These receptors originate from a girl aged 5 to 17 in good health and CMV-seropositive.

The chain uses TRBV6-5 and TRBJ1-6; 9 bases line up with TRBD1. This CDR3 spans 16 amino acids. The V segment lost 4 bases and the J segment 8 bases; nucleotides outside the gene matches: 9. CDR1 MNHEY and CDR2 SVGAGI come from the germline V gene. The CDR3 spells CASSFRPGQGHSPLHF. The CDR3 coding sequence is TGTGCCAGCAGTTTCCGACCGGGACAGGGACATTCACCCCTCCACTTT.

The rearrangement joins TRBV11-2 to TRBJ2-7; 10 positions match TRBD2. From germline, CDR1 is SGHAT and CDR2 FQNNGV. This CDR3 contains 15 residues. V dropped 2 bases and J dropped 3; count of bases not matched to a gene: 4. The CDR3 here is CASSLITSGDYEQYF. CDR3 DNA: TGTGCCAGCAGCTTAATAACTAGCGGGGACTACGAGCAGTACTTC.

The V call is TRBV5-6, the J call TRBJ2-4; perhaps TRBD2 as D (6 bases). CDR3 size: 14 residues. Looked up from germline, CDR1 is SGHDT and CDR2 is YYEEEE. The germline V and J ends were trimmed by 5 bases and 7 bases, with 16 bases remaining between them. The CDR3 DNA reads TGTGCCAGCAGGCCCAGGGCGGAGGGGAACATTCAGTACTTC. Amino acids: CASRPRAEGNIQYF. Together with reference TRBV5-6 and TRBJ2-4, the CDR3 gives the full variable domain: DAGVTQSPTHLIKTRGQQVTLRCSPKSGHDTVSWYQQALGQGPQFIFQYYEEEERQRGNFPDRFSGHQFPNYSSELNVNALLLGDSALYLCASRPRAEGNIQYFGAGTRLSVL.

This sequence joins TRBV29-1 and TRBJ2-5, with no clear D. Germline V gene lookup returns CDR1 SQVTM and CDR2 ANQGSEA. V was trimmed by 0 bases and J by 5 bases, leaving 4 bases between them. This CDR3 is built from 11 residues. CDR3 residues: CSVEDLETQYF. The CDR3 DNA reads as TGCAGCGTTGAAGATCTGGAGACCCAGTACTTC.

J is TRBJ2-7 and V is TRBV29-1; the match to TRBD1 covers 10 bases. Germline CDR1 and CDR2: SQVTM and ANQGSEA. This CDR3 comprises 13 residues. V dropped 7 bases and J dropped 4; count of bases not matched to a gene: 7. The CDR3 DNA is TGCAGCGCTAGGGGACAGGGGATTTACGAGCAGTACTTC. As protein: CSARGQGIYEQYF.

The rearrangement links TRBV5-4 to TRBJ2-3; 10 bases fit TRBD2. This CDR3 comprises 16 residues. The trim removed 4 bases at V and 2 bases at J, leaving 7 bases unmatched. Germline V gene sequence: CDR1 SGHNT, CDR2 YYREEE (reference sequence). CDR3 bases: TGTGCCAGCAGCGGAGTAGCGGGGGGTTCCACAGATACGCAGTATTTT. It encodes CASSGVAGGSTDTQYF.

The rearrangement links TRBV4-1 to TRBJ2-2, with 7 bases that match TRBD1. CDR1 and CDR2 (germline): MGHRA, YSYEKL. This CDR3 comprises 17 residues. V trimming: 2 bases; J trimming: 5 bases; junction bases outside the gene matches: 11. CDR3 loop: CASSQTPGQVVTGELFF. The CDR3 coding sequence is TGCGCCAGCAGCCAAACACCAGGACAGGTAGTTACCGGGGAGCTGTTTTTT.

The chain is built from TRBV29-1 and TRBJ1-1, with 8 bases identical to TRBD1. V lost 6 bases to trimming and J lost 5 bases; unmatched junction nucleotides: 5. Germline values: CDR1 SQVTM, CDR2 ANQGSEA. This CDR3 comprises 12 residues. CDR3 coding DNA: TGCAGCGTCGAAACAGGGGGAACTGAAGCTTTCTTT. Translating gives CSVETGGTEAFF.

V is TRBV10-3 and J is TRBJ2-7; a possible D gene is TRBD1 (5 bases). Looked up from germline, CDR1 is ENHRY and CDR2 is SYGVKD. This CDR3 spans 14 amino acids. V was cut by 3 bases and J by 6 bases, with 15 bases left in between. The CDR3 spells CAISDPSRVLEQYF. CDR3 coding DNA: TGTGCCATCAGTGATCCGAGCAGGGTTCTCGAGCAGTACTTC.

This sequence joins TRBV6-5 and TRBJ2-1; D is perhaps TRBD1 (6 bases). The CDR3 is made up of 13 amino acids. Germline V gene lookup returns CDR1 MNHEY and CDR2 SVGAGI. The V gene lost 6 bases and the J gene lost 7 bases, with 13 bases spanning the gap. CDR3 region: CASSPITGNEQFF. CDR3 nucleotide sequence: TGTGCCAGCAGCCCGATCACAGGGAATGAGCAGTTCTTC.